This T cell receptor beta chain was identified during a study of blood T cell repertoires in COVID-19. For the study at large: The cDNA or gDNA used as material had been derived from T cells, B-cell-depleted T cells, or PBMCs.

V lost 1 base and J lost 1; bases outside the gene matches: 6. This CDR3 has 16 residues. CDR1 and CDR2 from the germline V gene are LNHDA and SQIVND (reference sequence). Per the original data handling: Nucleated cell counts were estimated from reference gene primer amplification. Only in-frame clones appear in the TCRdb table, and some are missing; sequencing was by immunoSEQ multiplex PCR. For V, J and clone size, that table is used; D and trimming come from the DNA. Among roughly 32,000 clones listed, 90% were seen once. This receptor was taken from a man between 65 and 85 years old with active or convalescent COVID-19. Specimen: peripheral blood. This chain links TRBV19 with TRBJ2-7, with 8 nucleotides matching TRBD2. The CDR3 spells CASSIGTSGSSYEQYF. Here the CDR3 DNA reads TGTGCCAGTAGTATAGGAACTAGCGGTAGTTCCTACGAGCAGTACTTC.